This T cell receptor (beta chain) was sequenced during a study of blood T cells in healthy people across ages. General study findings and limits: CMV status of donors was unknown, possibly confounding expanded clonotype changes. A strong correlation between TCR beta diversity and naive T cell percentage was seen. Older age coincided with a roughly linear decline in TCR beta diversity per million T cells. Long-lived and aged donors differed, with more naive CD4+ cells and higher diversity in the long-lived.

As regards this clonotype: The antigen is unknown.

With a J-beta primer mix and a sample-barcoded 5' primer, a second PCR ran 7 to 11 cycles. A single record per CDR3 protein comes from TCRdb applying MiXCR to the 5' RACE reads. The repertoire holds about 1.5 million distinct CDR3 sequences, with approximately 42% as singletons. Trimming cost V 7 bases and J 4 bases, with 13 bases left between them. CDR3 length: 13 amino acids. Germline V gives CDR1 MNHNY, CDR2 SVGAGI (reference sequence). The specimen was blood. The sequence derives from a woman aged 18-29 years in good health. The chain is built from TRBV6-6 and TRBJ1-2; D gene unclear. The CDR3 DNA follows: TGTGCCAGCACCCAGGACCGAGCCTATGGCTACACCTTC. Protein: CASTQDRAYGYTF.